What follows are 2 T cell receptor beta chains derived from one specimen sequenced in a study of blood T cell repertoires in COVID-19. Measured with immunoSEQ multiplex PCR; TCRdb has only the in-frame clones, and not every one. The table has around 70,000 clones, about 91% seen once. The source material was peripheral blood. The receptors stem from a human donor in a cohort sampled during active COVID-19.

This clone was recorded a few times. The chain links TRBV7-2 to TRBJ2-7, with 9 bases matching TRBD2. The CDR3 sequence is 14 residues long. CDR1 is SGHTA, CDR2 FQGNSA, per germline. V lost 5 bases to trimming and J lost 1 base; unmatched junction nucleotides: 3. DNA of the CDR3: TGTGCCAGCAGCAGTAGCGGGAGATCCTACGAGCAGTACTTC. Translating it yields CASSSSGRSYEQYF.

The genes are TRBV3-1 (or the pseudogene TRBV3-2) and TRBJ2-2, with 8 nucleotides matching TRBD1. The germline V gene has CDR1 LGHDT and CDR2 YNNKEL (reference sequence). Trimming cost V 2 bases and J 1 base; bases outside gene matches: 6. There are 17 residues in the CDR3. CDR3 nucleotides: TGTGCCAGCAGCCAACGTCGGACAGGGTGGAACACCGGGGAGCTGTTTTTT. Protein: CASSQRRTGWNTGELFF.